In this sample, the clone carrying this T cell receptor (beta chain) turned up many times. This sample is drawn from a study of neurological immune-mediated disorders. The cDNA came from 5'RACE with 10-nucleotide random UMIs. TCRdb ran MiXCR on the 5' RACE reads and lists one entry per CDR3 protein. The sample has fewer than 25,000 distinct CDR3 sequences; around 13% are singletons. The germline V gene has CDR1 SGHKS and CDR2 YYEKEE (reference sequence). This CDR3 is 13 amino acids long. V gave up 0 bases and J gave up 5 bases, with 7 bases separating them. The sample's time point: technical triplicate 1. The cells used in sorted libraries, CD4+ or CD8+ T cells, numbered about a million.

The specimen was CD4+ T cells from blood. The chain links TRBV5-5 to TRBJ2-3; D ambiguous. The TCR sequence derives from a female donor with HTLV-1-associated myelopathy (HAM/TSP). In nucleotides, the CDR3 is TGTGCCAGCAGCTTGGAGTGGGGAGATACGCAGTATTTT. It specifies CASSLEWGDTQYF.